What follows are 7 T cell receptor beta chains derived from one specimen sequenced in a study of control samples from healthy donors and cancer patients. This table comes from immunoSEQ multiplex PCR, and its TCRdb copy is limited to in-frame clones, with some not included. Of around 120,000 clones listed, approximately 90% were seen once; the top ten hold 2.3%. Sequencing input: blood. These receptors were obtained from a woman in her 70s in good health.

CDR3: CASSPPGGFNTEAFF. CDR3 DNA: TGTGCCAGCAGCCCCCCGGGGGGCTTTAACACTGAAGCTTTCTTT. The chain carries TRBV11-2 and TRBJ1-1; weak D call: TRBD1 (6 bases). Germline values: CDR1 SGHAT, CDR2 FQNNGV. The CDR3 totals 15 residues. The V gene lost 5 bases and the J gene lost 2 bases, with 15 bases spanning the gap.

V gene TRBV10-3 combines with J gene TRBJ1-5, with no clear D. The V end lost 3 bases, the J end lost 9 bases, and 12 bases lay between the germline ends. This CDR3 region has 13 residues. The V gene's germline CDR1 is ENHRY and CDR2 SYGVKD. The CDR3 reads CAISESATGPQHF. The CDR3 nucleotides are TGTGCCATCAGTGAATCCGCGACGGGGCCCCAGCATTTT.

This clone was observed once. This CDR3 reads CASSSPTGTATYEQYF. Written as DNA, the CDR3 is TGTGCCAGCAGTTCCCCGACCGGGACAGCCACCTACGAGCAGTACTTC. This chain joins TRBV6-5 and TRBJ2-7; 7 positions match TRBD1. This CDR3 spans 16 amino acids. Trimming at V came to 4 bases and at J to 2 bases, leaving 11 bases not matched to a gene. Germline assignment: CDR1 MNHEY and CDR2 SVGAGI.

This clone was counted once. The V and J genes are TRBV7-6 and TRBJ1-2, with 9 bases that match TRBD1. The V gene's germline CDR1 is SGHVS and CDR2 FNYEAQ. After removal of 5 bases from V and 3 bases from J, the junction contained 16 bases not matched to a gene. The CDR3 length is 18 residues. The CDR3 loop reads CASSPNRPGQGNDYGYTF. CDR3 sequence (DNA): TGTGCCAGCAGCCCAAACAGACCGGGACAGGGAAATGACTATGGCTACACCTTC.

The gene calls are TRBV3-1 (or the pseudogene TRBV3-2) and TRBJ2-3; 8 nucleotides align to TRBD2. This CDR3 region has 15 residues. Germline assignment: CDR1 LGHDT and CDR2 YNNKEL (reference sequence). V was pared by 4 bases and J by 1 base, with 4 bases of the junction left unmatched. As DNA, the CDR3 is TGTGCCAGCAGCCCTCCGGGGGGGGGCACAGATACGCAGTATTTT. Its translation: CASSPPGGGTDTQYF.

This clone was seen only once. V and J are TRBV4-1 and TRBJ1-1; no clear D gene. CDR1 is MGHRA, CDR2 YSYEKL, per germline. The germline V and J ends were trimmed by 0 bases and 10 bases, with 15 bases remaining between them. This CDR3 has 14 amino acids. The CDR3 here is CASSQDAERVAAFF. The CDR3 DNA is TGCGCCAGCAGCCAAGATGCAGAAAGGGTCGCAGCTTTCTTT.

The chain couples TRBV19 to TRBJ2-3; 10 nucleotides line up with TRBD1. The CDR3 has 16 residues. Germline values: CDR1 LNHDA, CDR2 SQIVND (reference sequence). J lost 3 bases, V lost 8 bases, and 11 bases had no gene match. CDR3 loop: CASGPRQGAQTDTQYF. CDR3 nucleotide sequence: TGTGCCAGTGGTCCCCGACAGGGGGCGCAGACAGATACGCAGTATTTT.